This T cell receptor (beta chain) was recovered during a study of blood T cell repertoires in COVID-19. Method: immunoSEQ multiplex PCR; TCRdb's copy keeps in-frame clones and lacks some. The sample yields around 84,000 clones, approximately 78% seen once. Germline CDR1 and CDR2: SGHNT and YYREEE (reference sequence). Unmatched junction bases numbered 9, after V lost 4 bases and J lost 5 bases. This CDR3 is 16 amino acids long. The chain employs TRBV5-4 and TRBJ2-5, with 12 bases fitting TRBD1. The clonotype comes from a man aged 60 to 69 with COVID-19, enrolled during active disease. Sequencing was done on a sample of peripheral blood. CDR3 sequence: CASSEGGTGGFETQYF. DNA of the CDR3: TGTGCCAGCAGCGAGGGGGGGACAGGGGGCTTCGAGACCCAGTACTTC.